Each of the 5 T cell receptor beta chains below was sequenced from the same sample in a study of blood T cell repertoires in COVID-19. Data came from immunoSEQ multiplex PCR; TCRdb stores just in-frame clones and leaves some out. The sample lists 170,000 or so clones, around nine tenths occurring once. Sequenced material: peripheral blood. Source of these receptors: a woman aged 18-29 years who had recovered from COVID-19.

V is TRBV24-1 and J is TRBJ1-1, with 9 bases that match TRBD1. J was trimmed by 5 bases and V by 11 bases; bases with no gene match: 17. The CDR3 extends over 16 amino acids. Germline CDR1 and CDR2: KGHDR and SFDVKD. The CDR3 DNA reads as TGTGCCAGCCGAGCGATTTCGGACAGGGGAGGGACTGAAGCTTTCTTT. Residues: CASRAISDRGGTEAFF.

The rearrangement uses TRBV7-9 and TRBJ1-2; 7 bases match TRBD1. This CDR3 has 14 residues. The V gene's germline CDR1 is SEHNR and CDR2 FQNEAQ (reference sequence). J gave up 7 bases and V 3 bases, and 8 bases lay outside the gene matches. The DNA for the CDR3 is TGTGCCAGCAGCTTTGAGACAGGGAACGGTGGCTACACCTTC. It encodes CASSFETGNGGYTF.

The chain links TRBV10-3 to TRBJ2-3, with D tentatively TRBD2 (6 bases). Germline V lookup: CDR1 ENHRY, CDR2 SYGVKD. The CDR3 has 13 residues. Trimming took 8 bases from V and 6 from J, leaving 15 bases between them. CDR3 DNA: TGTGCCATCGGACGGGAGATTTCGGATACGCAGTATTTT. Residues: CAIGREISDTQYF.

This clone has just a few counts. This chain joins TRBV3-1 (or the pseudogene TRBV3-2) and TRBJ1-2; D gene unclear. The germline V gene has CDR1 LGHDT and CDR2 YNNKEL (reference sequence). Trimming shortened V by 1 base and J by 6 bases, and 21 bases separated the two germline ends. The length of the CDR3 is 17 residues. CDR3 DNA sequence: TGTGCCAGCAGCCAAGTAAGTTTGCGGCTGACTAAGGATGGCTACACCTTC. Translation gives CASSQVSLRLTKDGYTF.

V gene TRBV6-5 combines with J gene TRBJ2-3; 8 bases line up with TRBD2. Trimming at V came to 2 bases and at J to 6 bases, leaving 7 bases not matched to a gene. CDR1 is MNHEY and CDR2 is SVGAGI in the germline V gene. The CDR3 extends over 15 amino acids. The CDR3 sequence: CASSYQAGVMDTQYF. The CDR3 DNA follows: TGTGCCAGCAGTTACCAAGCGGGAGTTATGGATACGCAGTATTTT.